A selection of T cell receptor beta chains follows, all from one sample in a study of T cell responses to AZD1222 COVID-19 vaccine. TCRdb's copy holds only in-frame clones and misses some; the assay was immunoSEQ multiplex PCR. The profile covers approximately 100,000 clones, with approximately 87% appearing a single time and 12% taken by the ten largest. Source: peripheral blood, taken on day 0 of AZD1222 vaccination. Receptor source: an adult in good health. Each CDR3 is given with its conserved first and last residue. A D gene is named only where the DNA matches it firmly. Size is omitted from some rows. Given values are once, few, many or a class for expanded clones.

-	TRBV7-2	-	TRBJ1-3	TGTGCCAGCAGCTTATCACCCGGAGTCTCTGGAAACACCATATATTTT	CASSLSPGVSGNTIYF
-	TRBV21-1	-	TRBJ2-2	TGTGCCAGCAGCATTCGAACTTATTGGACTAGCAGGAACACCGGGGAGCTGTTTTTT	CASSIRTYWTSRNTGELFF
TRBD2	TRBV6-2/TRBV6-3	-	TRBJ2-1	TGTGCCAGCAGTTACGGGACTAGCGGGACTCTACATGAGCAGTTCTTC	CASSYGTSGTLHEQFF
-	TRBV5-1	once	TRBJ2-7	TGCGCCAGCAGCTTGGAGGCAGGTCCGACCTACGAGCAGTACTTC	CASSLEAGPTYEQYF
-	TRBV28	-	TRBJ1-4	TGTGCCAGCAAGGCAGAGAATGAAAAACTGTTTTTT	CASKAENEKLFF
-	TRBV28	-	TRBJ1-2	TGTGCCAGCAGTAAGACAGGACTGGGGGACTATGGCTACACCTTC	CASSKTGLGDYGYTF
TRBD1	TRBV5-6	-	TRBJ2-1	TGTGCCAGCAGCTTCACAGGGGGTTACAATGAGCAGTTCTTC	CASSFTGGYNEQFF
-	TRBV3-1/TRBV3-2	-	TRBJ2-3	TGTGCCAGCAGCCAAGGATTGACTGCGGGCACAGATACGCAGTATTTT	CASSQGLTAGTDTQYF
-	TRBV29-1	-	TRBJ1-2	TGCAGCGGGGGGGGTGACGGGAGCTATGGCTACACCTTC	CSGGGDGSYGYTF
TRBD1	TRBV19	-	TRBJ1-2	TGTGCCAGTAGTACGTCACGACAGGGTGGCTATGGCTACACCTTC	CASSTSRQGGYGYTF
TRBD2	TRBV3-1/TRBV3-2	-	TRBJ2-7	TGTGCCAGCAGCGACCGGGGGGGCTACGAGCAGTACTTC	CASSDRGGYEQYF
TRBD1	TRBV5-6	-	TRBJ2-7	TGTGCCAGCAGCACCTACCGGCTGGGACAGGCTACCTACGAGCAGTACTTC	CASSTYRLGQATYEQYF
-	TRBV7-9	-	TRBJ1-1	TGTGCCAGCAGCTTAGGGACACTTCAGGTAGCTTTCTTT	CASSLGTLQVAFF
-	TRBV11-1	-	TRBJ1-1	TGTGCCAGCAGCTTAAGTCGGAACACTGAAGCTTTCTTT	CASSLSRNTEAFF
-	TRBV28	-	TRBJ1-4	TGTGCCAGCAGTCGCGGCCGGAATGAAAAACTGTTTTTT	CASSRGRNEKLFF
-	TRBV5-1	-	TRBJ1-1	TGCGCCAGCAGCGTGATTACAGATTCCACTGAAGCTTTCTTT	CASSVITDSTEAFF
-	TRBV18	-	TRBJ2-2	TGTGCCAGCTCACCGATTATAACCGGGGAGCTGTTTTTT	CASSPIITGELFF
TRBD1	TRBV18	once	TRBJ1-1	TGTGCCAGCTCACCCCGACAGGGTGACACTGAAGCTTTCTTT	CASSPRQGDTEAFF
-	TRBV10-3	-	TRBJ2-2	TGTGCCATCAGTGAGTTGGGGCTAGCCCAGGGCACCGGGGAGCTGTTTTTT	CAISELGLAQGTGELFF
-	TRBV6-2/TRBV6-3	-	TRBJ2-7	TGTGCCAGCAGTACAGGGTTCCCGCAGTACTTC	CASSTGFPQYF
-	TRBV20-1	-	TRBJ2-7	TGCAGTGCTAGTTCTTGGGGGCGGGAGTTGATGGGCGAGCAGTACTTC	CSASSWGRELMGEQYF
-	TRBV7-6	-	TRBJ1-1	TGTGCCAGCAGCTTAGTGGCAGGAGACACTGAAGCTTTCTTT	CASSLVAGDTEAFF
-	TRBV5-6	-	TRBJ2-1	TGTGCCAGCAGCTTAGGACAAGAGCAGTTCTTC	CASSLGQEQFF
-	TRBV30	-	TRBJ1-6	TGTGCCTGGAGGACGTCTTCTCTGGATAATTCACCCCTCCACTTT	CAWRTSSLDNSPLHF
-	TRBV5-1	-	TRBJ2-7	TGCGCCAGCAGCTTGTCTGACGGCTACGAGCAGTACTTC	CASSLSDGYEQYF
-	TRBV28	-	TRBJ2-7	TGTGCCAGCAGTCCCGGGGGTAGCGTTTACGAGCAGTACTTC	CASSPGGSVYEQYF
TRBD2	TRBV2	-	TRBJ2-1	TGTGCCAGCAGTGAAAGGGCGGGGCTAGCGGGTGTCTTC	CASSERAGLAGVF
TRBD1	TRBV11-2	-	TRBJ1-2	TGTGCCAGCAGTCCGACAGGGCCTACCTATGGCTACACCTTC	CASSPTGPTYGYTF
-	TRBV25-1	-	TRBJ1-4	TGTGCCAGCAGTGAATCGGCGTCAGGCCTAAGTAAGGGGAAACTGTTTTTT	CASSESASGLSKGKLFF
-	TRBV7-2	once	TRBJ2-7	TGTGCCAGCAGCTTAGTCTTCTACGAGCAGTACTTC	CASSLVFYEQYF
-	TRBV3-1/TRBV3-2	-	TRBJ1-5	TGTGCCAGCAGCCAAGATCTAGTACAGAATCAGCCCCAGCATTTT	CASSQDLVQNQPQHF
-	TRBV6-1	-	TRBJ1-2	TGTGCCAGCAGTGAACTCCCATGGTCCAATAACTATGGCTACACCTTC	CASSELPWSNNYGYTF